This T cell receptor (beta chain) derives from a study of neoadjuvant nivolumab and ipilimumab in lung cancer. Germline CDR1 is SGHNT and CDR2 is YYREEE (reference sequence). The CDR3 is made up of 15 amino acids. Germline trimming cut 4 bases from V and 5 bases from J; bases unmatched to any gene: 10. About this clone itself: What it binds is unknown.

Sequencing was performed with immunoSEQ multiplex PCR; in TCRdb, only in-frame clones are kept and a portion is missing. The sample shows 5,000 to 5,500 clones, around 92% of them seen only once. General study findings and limits: Higher pretherapy blood TCR richness went with higher resected-tumor richness. TCR sequencing covered a small number of samples.

The TCR originated in an adult with non-small cell lung cancer. Some clones in this sample may be carry-over from other donors' samples. The rearrangement links TRBV5-4 to TRBJ2-5; 8 nucleotides agree with TRBD2. The sample consisted of blood, taken after neoadjuvant nivolumab, alone or with ipilimumab, at or shortly before surgery. The CDR3 DNA follows: TGTGCCAGCAGCCCAAAAGGGACTAGTGGTGAGACCCAGTACTTC. Its protein is CASSPKGTSGETQYF.